This is a list of T cell receptor beta chains from one sample in a study of T cells in Graves' hyperthyroidism and ophthalmopathy. MiXCR, run by TCRdb on the multiplex PCR reads, gives a single entry per CDR3 protein. Of about 200,000 distinct CDR3 sequences listed, about a sixth were seen once; the top ten hold around 48%. The sample consisted of blood. All receptors come from a woman in her forties or fifties with Graves' hyperthyroidism. Each CDR3 is given with its conserved first and last residue. The order of the fields is D gene, V gene, clone size, J gene, CDR3 protein, CDR3 DNA. The D gene is left open where the match is weak. Expanded clones get a size class; other rows say once, few or many, or leave the size out.

D: NA; V: TRBV4-2; size: few; J: TRBJ1-2; CDR3: CASSPPGFSNGYTF; DNA: TGTGCCAGCAGCCCCCCGGGGTTTAGCAATGGCTACACCTTC
D: NA; V: TRBV19; size: few; J: TRBJ1-1; CDR3: CASSTRTVQGTEAFF; DNA: TGTGCCAGTAGTACTCGGACAGTCCAGGGGACTGAAGCTTTCTTT
D: TRBD1; V: TRBV7-2; size: many; J: TRBJ2-7; CDR3: CASSPRTGRYEQYF; DNA: TGTGCCAGCAGCCCAAGGACAGGGCGGTACGAGCAGTACTTC
D: TRBD1; V: TRBV7-2; size: few; J: TRBJ1-2; CDR3: CASSTATGINGYTF; DNA: TGTGCCAGCAGCACCGCGACAGGGATCAATGGCTACACCTTC
D: NA; V: TRBV27; size: many; J: TRBJ1-1; CDR3: CASSFQQGFPEAFF; DNA: TGTGCCAGCAGTTTTCAGCAGGGGTTCCCTGAAGCTTTCTTT
D: TRBD1; V: TRBV3-1; size: few; J: TRBJ2-4; CDR3: CASSQSTGSSNIQYF; DNA: TGTGCCAGCAGTCAATCGACAGGGTCATCGAACATTCAGTACTTC
D: NA; V: TRBV3-1; size: few; J: TRBJ1-3; CDR3: CASSQGSGGNTIYF; DNA: TGTGCCAGCAGCCAAGGGTCGGGGGGAAACACCATATATTTT
D: TRBD1; V: TRBV6-5; size: NA; J: TRBJ1-2; CDR3: CASSLQGSYGYTF; DNA: TGTGCCAGCAGTCTACAGGGGAGCTATGGCTACACCTTC
D: TRBD2; V: TRBV12-5; size: many; J: TRBJ2-7; CDR3: CASGLVLSGRDYEQYF; DNA: TGTGCTAGTGGTTTGGTTCTTAGCGGGAGGGACTACGAGCAGTACTTC
D: NA; V: TRBV6-1; size: many; J: TRBJ2-1; CDR3: CASSSQQGSTLNNEQFF; DNA: TGTGCCAGCAGTTCCCAACAGGGAAGTACCTTGAACAATGAGCAGTTCTTC
D: TRBD1; V: TRBV13; size: NA; J: TRBJ2-5; CDR3: CASSLGLWGTGGPGETQYF; DNA: TGTGCCAGCAGCTTAGGCCTCTGGGGGACAGGGGGCCCGGGGGAGACCCAGTACTTC
D: TRBD2; V: TRBV7-3; size: many; J: TRBJ2-1; CDR3: CASSLIASGSFKQFF; DNA: TGTGCCAGCAGCTTAATTGCTAGCGGGAGCTTTAAGCAGTTCTTC
D: NA; V: TRBV6-5; size: NA; J: TRBJ2-1; CDR3: CASSYASSLYNEQFF; DNA: TGTGCCAGCAGTTACGCTAGCTCGCTCTACAATGAGCAGTTCTTC
D: TRBD2; V: TRBV7-9; size: many; J: TRBJ2-7; CDR3: CASSPGSSGSYEQYF; DNA: TGTGCCAGCAGCCCAGGGTCTAGCGGCTCCTACGAGCAGTACTTC
D: TRBD1; V: TRBV20-1; size: many; J: TRBJ2-1; CDR3: CSAPRGGTGGNEQFF; DNA: TGCAGTGCTCCCCGGGGGGGGACAGGGGGCAATGAGCAGTTCTTC
D: NA; V: TRBV20-1; size: many; J: TRBJ1-5; CDR3: CSARRGDQPQHF; DNA: TGCAGTGCTAGACGCGGGGATCAGCCCCAGCATTTT
D: NA; V: TRBV7-3; size: many; J: TRBJ1-4; CDR3: CASSLSPGKNEKLFF; DNA: TGTGCCAGCAGCTTATCCCCGGGGAAGAATGAAAAACTGTTTTTT
D: NA; V: TRBV3-1; size: many; J: TRBJ2-7; CDR3: CASSPRGQAEQYF; DNA: TGTGCCAGCAGCCCCCGAGGGCAGGCCGAGCAGTACTTC
D: NA; V: TRBV19; size: NA; J: TRBJ2-4; CDR3: CASSIAKNIQYF; DNA: TGTGCCAGTAGTATCGCCAAAAACATTCAGTACTTC
D: TRBD2; V: TRBV28; size: many; J: TRBJ2-3; CDR3: CASSLSSGRRDSTDTQYF; DNA: TGTGCCAGCAGTTTATCCAGCGGGAGAAGGGACAGCACAGATACGCAGTATTTT
D: TRBD1; V: TRBV7-8; size: many; J: TRBJ1-1; CDR3: CASRSGQGVKNTEAFF; DNA: TGTGCCAGCAGATCGGGACAGGGGGTGAAGAACACTGAAGCTTTCTTT
D: NA; V: TRBV12-3/TRBV12-4; size: NA; J: TRBJ1-3; CDR3: CASSRTGVNTIYF; DNA: TGTGCCAGCAGCAGGACCGGGGTGAACACCATATATTTT
D: NA; V: TRBV27; size: many; J: TRBJ2-7; CDR3: CASSSLDSLYEQYF; DNA: TGTGCCAGCAGTTCCCTGGACTCGCTCTACGAGCAGTACTTC
D: NA; V: TRBV7-2; size: NA; J: TRBJ1-3; CDR3: CASSLGQGLSGNTIYF; DNA: TGTGCCAGCAGCTTAGGCCAGGGCCTCTCTGGAAACACCATATATTTT
D: TRBD1; V: TRBV19; size: NA; J: TRBJ2-7; CDR3: CASTTGNGPYEQYF; DNA: TGTGCCAGTACGACAGGGAATGGTCCCTACGAGCAGTACTTC
D: NA; V: TRBV6-1; size: many; J: TRBJ1-1; CDR3: CASSELTGDAEAFF; DNA: TGTGCCAGCAGTGAACTGACGGGGGACGCTGAAGCTTTCTTT
D: NA; V: TRBV27; size: few; J: TRBJ1-2; CDR3: CASSLSAGQGSFYGYTF; DNA: TGTGCCAGCAGTTTATCGGCCGGGCAGGGGAGTTTTTACGGCTACACCTTC
D: NA; V: TRBV5-1; size: many; J: TRBJ2-1; CDR3: CASSLAGAVGWDEQFF; DNA: TGCGCCAGCAGCTTGGCCGGGGCAGTAGGATGGGATGAGCAGTTCTTC
D: NA; V: TRBV3-1; size: NA; J: TRBJ2-7; CDR3: CASSQVPKTYEQYF; DNA: TGTGCCAGCAGCCAAGTTCCCAAAACCTACGAGCAGTACTTC
D: NA; V: TRBV6-2/TRBV6-3; size: NA; J: TRBJ2-1; CDR3: CASSPPRGSSYNEQFF; DNA: TGTGCCAGCAGTCCACCCCGGGGGAGCTCCTACAATGAGCAGTTCTTC
D: NA; V: TRBV6-1; size: many; J: TRBJ2-2; CDR3: CASSVKYDTGELFF; DNA: TGTGCCAGCAGTGTGAAGTATGACACCGGGGAGCTGTTTTTT
D: NA; V: TRBV2; size: many; J: TRBJ2-3; CDR3: CASSEGLVTDTQYF; DNA: TGTGCCAGCAGTGAAGGGCTGGTCACAGATACGCAGTATTTT
D: TRBD2; V: TRBV12-3/TRBV12-4; size: many; J: TRBJ2-7; CDR3: CASSLPPAGVSYEQYF; DNA: TGTGCCAGCAGTCTCCCTCCAGCGGGAGTTAGCTACGAGCAGTACTTC
D: TRBD2; V: TRBV29-1; size: few; J: TRBJ2-1; CDR3: CSVETSGYYNEQFF; DNA: TGCAGCGTTGAAACTAGCGGATATTACAATGAGCAGTTCTTC
D: NA; V: TRBV19; size: many; J: TRBJ1-1; CDR3: CASTTGITEAFF; DNA: TGTGCCAGCACGACAGGAATCACTGAAGCTTTCTTT
D: NA; V: TRBV27; size: many; J: TRBJ2-7; CDR3: CASSLISLGEQYF; DNA: TGTGCCAGCAGTTTGATTAGCTTGGGGGAGCAGTACTTC
D: TRBD1; V: TRBV9; size: few; J: TRBJ1-1; CDR3: CASSEGPIWTGFKNTEAFF; DNA: TGTGCCAGCAGCGAGGGGCCCATTTGGACAGGCTTCAAGAACACTGAAGCTTTCTTT
D: TRBD2; V: TRBV7-9; size: few; J: TRBJ2-1; CDR3: CASSSPGLAANEQFF; DNA: TGTGCCAGCAGCTCACCGGGACTAGCGGCAAATGAGCAGTTCTTC
D: NA; V: TRBV19; size: NA; J: TRBJ1-5; CDR3: CASGITGGGNQPQHF; DNA: TGTGCCAGTGGTATAACCGGGGGAGGCAATCAGCCCCAGCATTTT
D: NA; V: TRBV7-2; size: many; J: TRBJ2-3; CDR3: CASSPLGGSGDTQYF; DNA: TGTGCCAGCAGCCCCCTGGGTGGTTCCGGAGATACGCAGTATTTT
D: NA; V: TRBV7-9; size: NA; J: TRBJ1-1; CDR3: CASSSLDRRAEAFF; DNA: TGTGCCAGCAGCTCACTCGACAGGAGAGCCGAAGCTTTCTTT